This T cell receptor beta chain was sequenced during a study of identical twins (dated by TCRdb to between 2015 and 2016). General notes on the study: To test whether fetal clonotypes persist, the study used deep sequencing on TCR alpha and beta repertoires from monozygotic twins, unrelated adults of various ages, and cord blood. To rule out contamination, the twin experiments were replicated at different times with different library preparation protocols.

Of note for this clonotype: Its antigen specificity is not known. Per-base quality was not reported, and no clone a single base away is much larger than it.

The germline V gene encodes CDR1 SEHNR and CDR2 FQNEAQ (reference sequence). Spanning cysteine to phenylalanine, the CDR3 consists of 14 amino acids. Only the CDR3 portion is preserved as DNA: 42 bases, with reading frame beginning at the first base. The germline V end is reduced by 5 bases and the J end by 6 bases; junction bases left unmatched: 4. General findings and caveats noted by the study authors: Abundant cord blood beta clonotypes had fewer insertions, young adult naive repertoires showed a similar but weaker trend, and memory repertoires showed no such trend. The excess sharing between twins in beta out-of-frame sequences was weaker because fewer shared sequences reduced the signal-to-noise ratio. Because the same donors could not be followed over many years, conclusions were based on cross-sectional statistical analysis. Recombination models systematically underestimated out-of-frame TCR alpha sharing in monozygotic twins but agreed with sharing between unrelated individuals. Zero-insertion analyses could be partly confounded by invariant T cells such as MAIT and iNKT, though diverse VJ usage argued against such confounding for most clonotypes. Compared with coincidental sharing between unrelated individuals, an excess of low generation-probability sequences was observed among out-of-frame TCR alpha sequences shared between twins.

Every donor was a healthy Caucasian. Three pairs of female monozygotic twins, all aged roughly 18 to 29 years, were included in the twin cohort. CD4+ and CD8+ T cell populations were isolated with positive isolation kits from Invitrogen. Libraries came from 5' RACE. The data were produced on an Illumina HiSeq 2000. Template switching added a universal primer binding site, and the final cDNA carried a unique molecular identifier that allowed TCR cDNA molecules to be counted accurately. Specific primers in the conserved constant-segment region were used to synthesize first-strand cDNA for TCR alpha and beta chains. To control for contamination, every cDNA library carried two barcodes: a SMART-Mk sample barcode plus Illumina barcodes. TruSeq adapter sequences along with Illumina sample barcodes were introduced in two successive PCR steps. The Illumina HiSeq platform was used with custom primers to sequence TCR alpha and beta cDNA libraries. In the original analysis: Raw reads were processed with MiGEC to extract unique molecular identifiers, and MiXCR was used to determine CDR3 positions. For each individual, recombination models were inferred using an EM algorithm with the repgenHMM and IGoR tools. Shared clonotypes were analyzed with the tcR package in R, and sharing was normalized by the product of cloneset sizes. To study raw recombination without the effects of thymic and clonal selection, out-of-frame nonproductive sequences were analyzed. TCRdb reworked the public reads: Q25 trimming with fastp, MiXCR clone assembly, productive beta chains retained. Rows with one shared CDR3 protein collapse into an entry with the most common genes and DNA. TCRdb, not the original authors, processed these V and J calls. Here the sample has fewer than 250,000 distinct CDR3 sequences; 7% to 8.5% occur a single time. The top ten hold under 6% of the sample.

These data were also reused for a study on yellow fever vaccine responses in identical twins. The second investigation adds: According to the authors, in identical twins the way T cells responded to vaccination appeared partly convergent and partly personalized. Focusing on identical twins, the study followed the T cell clones that responded to the vaccine, and did so with precision.

The chain joins TRBV7-9 to TRBJ1-4; 9 bases in the middle match TRBD1. The TCR sequence derives from a woman younger than 35 in good health. The sequencing input was CD8+ T cells sorted from blood. The bases are TGTGCCAGCAGCCCGGGACAGGGATATGAAAAACTGTTTTTT. It translates as CASSPGQGYEKLFF.